This T cell receptor beta chain was recovered during a study of T cell responses to AZD1222 COVID-19 vaccine. Study outcomes and limitations: The sample set comprised mostly white British donors with more females, and clonal diversity was possibly underestimated. A rise in Spike-specific TCR breadth and depth followed two AZD1222 doses.

CDR3 length: 12 amino acids. Germline lookup yields CDR1 MNHEY and CDR2 SVGEGT. Between the trimmed V and J ends, which lost 2 bases and 6 bases, there was a span of 7 bases. This clone was seen once. Its antigen is still unknown. The table came from immunoSEQ multiplex PCR; TCRdb's copy has only in-frame clones and leaves some out. This table holds roughly 83,000 clones, about 83% found once. The source material was peripheral blood, sampled on day 0 of AZD1222 vaccination. This receptor was identified in an adult in good health. V gene TRBV6-2 or TRBV6-3 combines with J gene TRBJ1-1; D unresolved. The CDR3, as DNA: TGTGCCAGCAGTTACGCCCGGGCTGAAGCTTTCTTT. Translating gives CASSYARAEAFF.